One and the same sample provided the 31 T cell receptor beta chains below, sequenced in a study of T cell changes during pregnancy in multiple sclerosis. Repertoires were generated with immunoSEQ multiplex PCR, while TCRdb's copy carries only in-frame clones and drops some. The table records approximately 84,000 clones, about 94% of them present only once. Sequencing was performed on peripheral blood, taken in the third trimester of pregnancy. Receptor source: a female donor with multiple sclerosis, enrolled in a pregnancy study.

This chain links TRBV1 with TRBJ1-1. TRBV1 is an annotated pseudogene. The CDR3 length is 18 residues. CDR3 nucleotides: TGCACCAGCAGCCAAGATGCGCCGACCCCCAGGACTTACACTGAAGCTTTCTTT. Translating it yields CTSSQDAPTPRTYTEAFF.

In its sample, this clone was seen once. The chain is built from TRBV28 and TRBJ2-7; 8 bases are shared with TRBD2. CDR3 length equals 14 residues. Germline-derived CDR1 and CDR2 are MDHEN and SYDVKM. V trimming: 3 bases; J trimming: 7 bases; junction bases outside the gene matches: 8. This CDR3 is CASSFGGALMEQYF. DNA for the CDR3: TGTGCCAGCAGTTTCGGGGGGGCCTTGATGGAGCAGTACTTC. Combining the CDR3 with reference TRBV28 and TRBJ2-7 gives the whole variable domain DVKVTQSSRYLVKRTGEKVFLECVQDMDHENMFWYRQDPGLGLRLIYFSYDVKMKEKGDIPEGYSVSREKKERFSLILESASTNQTSMYLCASSFGGALMEQYFGPGTRLTVT.

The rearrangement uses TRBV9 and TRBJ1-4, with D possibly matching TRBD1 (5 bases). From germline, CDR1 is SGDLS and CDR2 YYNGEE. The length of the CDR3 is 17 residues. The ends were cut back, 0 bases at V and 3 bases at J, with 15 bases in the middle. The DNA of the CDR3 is TGTGCCAGCAGCGTAGGCGGGGGGGAGTTGGCTAATGAAAAACTGTTTTTT. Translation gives CASSVGGGELANEKLFF.

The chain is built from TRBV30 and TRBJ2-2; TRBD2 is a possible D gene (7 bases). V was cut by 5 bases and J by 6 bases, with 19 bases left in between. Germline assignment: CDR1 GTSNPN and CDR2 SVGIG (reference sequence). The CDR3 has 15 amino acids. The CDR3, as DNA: TGTGCCTGGGGCCTGGGGGGGGGCCGCGCCGGGGAGCTGTTTTTT. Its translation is CAWGLGGGRAGELFF.

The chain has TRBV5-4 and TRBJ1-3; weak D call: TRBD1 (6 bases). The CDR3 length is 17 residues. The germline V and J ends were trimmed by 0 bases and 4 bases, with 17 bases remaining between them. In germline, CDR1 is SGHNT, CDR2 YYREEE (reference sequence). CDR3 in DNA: TGTGCCAGCAGCTTGGGTGGTCCGGCCACAGGGGGAAACACCATATATTTT. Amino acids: CASSLGGPATGGNTIYF.

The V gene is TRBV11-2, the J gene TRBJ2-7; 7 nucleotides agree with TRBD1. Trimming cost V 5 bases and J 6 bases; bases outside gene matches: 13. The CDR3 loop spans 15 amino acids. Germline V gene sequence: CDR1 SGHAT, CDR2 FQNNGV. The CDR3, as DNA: TGTGCCAGCAGCCCGCTGACAGGGCGGTTCTCCGAGCAGTACTTC. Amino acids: CASSPLTGRFSEQYF.

CDR3 in amino acids: CASSPRWVTADTQYF. The CDR3 bases are TGTGCCAGCAGCCCTAGGTGGGTCACCGCAGATACGCAGTATTTT. V gene TRBV7-9 combines with J gene TRBJ2-3; D ambiguous. In germline, CDR1 is SEHNR, CDR2 FQNEAQ (reference sequence). V was pared by 5 bases and J by 4 bases, with 16 bases between. The CDR3 has 15 residues.

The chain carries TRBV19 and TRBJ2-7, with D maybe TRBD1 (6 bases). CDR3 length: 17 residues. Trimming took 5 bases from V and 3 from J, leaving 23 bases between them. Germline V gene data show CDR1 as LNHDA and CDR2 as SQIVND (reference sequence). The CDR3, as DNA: TGTGCCAGTAGTCCTTCAGAACCGGGACACGGACTCTACGAGCAGTACTTC. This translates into CASSPSEPGHGLYEQYF.

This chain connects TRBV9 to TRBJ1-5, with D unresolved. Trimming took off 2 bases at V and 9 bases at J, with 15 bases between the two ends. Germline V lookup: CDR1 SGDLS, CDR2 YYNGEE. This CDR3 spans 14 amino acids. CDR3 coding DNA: TGTGCCAGCAGCGTTAGTCGCCCATCAACGCCCCAGCATTTT. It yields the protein CASSVSRPSTPQHF.

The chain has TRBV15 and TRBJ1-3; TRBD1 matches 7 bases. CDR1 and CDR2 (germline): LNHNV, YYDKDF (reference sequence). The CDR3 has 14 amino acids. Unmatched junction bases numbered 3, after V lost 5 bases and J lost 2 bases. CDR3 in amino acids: CATSRQGTGNTIYF. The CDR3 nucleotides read TGTGCCACCAGCCGACAGGGAACTGGAAACACCATATATTTT.

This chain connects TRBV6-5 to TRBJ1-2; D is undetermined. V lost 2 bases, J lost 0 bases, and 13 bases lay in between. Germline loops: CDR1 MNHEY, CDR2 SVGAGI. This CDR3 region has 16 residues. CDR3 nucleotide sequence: TGTGCCAGCAGTTACCATGCTCGCGGGGCTAACTATGGCTACACCTTC. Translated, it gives CASSYHARGANYGYTF.

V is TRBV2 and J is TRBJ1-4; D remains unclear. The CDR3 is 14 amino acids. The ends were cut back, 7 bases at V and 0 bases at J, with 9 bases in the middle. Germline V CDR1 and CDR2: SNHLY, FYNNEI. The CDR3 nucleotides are TGTGCCAGCATCCCACTACCAACTAATGAAAAACTGTTTTTT. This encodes CASIPLPTNEKLFF.

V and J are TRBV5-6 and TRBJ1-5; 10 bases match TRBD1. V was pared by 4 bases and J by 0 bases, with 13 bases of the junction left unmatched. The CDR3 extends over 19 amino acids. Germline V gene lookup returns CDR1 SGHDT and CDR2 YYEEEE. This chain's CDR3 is CASSHGAGQGSHSNQPQHF. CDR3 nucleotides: TGTGCCAGCAGCCATGGGGCGGGACAGGGGAGTCATAGCAATCAGCCCCAGCATTTT.

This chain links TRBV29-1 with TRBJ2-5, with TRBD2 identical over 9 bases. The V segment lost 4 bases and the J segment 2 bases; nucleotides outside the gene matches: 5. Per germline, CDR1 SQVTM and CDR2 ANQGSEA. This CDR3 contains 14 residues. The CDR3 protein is CSVVLAGVQETQYF. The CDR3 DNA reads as TGCAGCGTTGTGTTAGCGGGGGTTCAAGAGACCCAGTACTTC. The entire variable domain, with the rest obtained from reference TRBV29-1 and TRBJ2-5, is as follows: SAVISQKPSRDICQRGTSLTIQCQVDSQVTMMFWYRQQPGQSLTLIATANQGSEATYESGFVIDKFPISRPNLTFSTLTVSNMSPEDSSIYLCSVVLAGVQETQYFGPGTRLLVL.

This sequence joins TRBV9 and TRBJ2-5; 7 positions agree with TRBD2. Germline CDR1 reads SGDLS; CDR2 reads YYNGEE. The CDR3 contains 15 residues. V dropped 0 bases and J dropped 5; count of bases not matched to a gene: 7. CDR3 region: CASSVDGEGWETQYF. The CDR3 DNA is TGTGCCAGCAGCGTAGACGGGGAGGGCTGGGAGACCCAGTACTTC.

CDR3 sequence (DNA): TGCGCCAGCAGCTTGTTCTCGGGACAGGGGAATGGAGAGCAGTACTTC. Residues: CASSLFSGQGNGEQYF. The chain couples TRBV5-1 to TRBJ2-7; TRBD1 agrees at 10 bases. Trimming cost V 1 base and J 7 bases; bases outside gene matches: 11. The germline V gene encodes CDR1 SGHRS and CDR2 YFSETQ. The CDR3 totals 16 residues.

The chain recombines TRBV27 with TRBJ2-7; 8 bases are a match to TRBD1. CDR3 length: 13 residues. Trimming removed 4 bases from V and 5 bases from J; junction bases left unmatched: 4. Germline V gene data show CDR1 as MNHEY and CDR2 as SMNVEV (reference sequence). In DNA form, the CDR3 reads TGTGCCAGCAGTTCCGACAGGGGAGACGAGCAGTACTTC. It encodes CASSSDRGDEQYF.

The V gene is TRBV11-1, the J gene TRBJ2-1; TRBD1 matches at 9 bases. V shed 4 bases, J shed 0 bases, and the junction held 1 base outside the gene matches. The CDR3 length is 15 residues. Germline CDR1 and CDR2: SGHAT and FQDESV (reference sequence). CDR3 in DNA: TGTGCCAGCAGCTGGGGACAGGGCTCCTACAATGAGCAGTTCTTC. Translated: CASSWGQGSYNEQFF. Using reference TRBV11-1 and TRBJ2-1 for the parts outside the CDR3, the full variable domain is EAEVAQSPRYKITEKSQAVAFWCDPISGHATLYWYRQILGQGPELLVQFQDESVVDDSQLPKDRFSAERLKGVDSTLKIQPAELGDSAMYLCASSWGQGSYNEQFFGPGTRLTVL.

In nucleotides, the CDR3 is TGTGCCAGCAGCACCGACAGGGGACCCTACGAGCAGTACTTC. Its translation is CASSTDRGPYEQYF. V usage is TRBV7-8 and J usage is TRBJ2-7; 8 bases fit TRBD1. The germline V gene has CDR1 SGHVS and CDR2 FQNEAQ. The CDR3 runs 14 residues. Trimming at V came to 5 bases and at J to 2 bases, leaving 5 bases not matched to a gene.

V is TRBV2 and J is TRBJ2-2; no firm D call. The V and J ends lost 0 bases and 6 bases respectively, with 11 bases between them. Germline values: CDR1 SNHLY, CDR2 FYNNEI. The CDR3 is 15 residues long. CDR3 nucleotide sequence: TGTGCCAGCAGTGAAGCGCTTCAGAGCGCCGGGGAGCTGTTTTTT. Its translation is CASSEALQSAGELFF.

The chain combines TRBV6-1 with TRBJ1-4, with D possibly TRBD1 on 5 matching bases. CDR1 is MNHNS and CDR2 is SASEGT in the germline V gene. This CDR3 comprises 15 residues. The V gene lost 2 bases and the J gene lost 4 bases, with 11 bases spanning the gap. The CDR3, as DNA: TGTGCCAGCAGTGAATCTGGGGGGGGTAATGAAAAACTGTTTTTT. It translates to CASSESGGGNEKLFF.

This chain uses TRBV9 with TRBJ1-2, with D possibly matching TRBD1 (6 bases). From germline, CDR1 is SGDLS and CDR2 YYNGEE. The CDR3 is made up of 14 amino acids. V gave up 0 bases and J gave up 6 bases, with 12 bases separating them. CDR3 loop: CASSVEWGPDGYTF. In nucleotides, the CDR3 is TGTGCCAGCAGCGTAGAGTGGGGGCCAGATGGCTACACCTTC.

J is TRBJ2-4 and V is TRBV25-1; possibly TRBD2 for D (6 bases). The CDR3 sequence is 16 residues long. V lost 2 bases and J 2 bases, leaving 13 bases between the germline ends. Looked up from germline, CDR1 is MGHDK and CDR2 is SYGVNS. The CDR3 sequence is CASSEGGAGTKNIQYF. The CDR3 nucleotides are TGTGCCAGCAGTGAAGGCGGGGCAGGCACCAAAAACATTCAGTACTTC.

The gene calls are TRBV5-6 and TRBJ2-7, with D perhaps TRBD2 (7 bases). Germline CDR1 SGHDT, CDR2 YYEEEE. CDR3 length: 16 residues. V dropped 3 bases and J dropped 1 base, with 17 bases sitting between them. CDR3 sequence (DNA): TGTGCCAGCAGCTGGGGTTCGCGGGGGCGGTCCTACGAGCAGTACTTC. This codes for CASSWGSRGRSYEQYF.

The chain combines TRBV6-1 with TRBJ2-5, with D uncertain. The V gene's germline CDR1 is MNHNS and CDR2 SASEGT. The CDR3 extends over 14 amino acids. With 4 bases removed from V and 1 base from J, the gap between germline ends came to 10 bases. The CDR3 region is CASSGMHFQETQYF. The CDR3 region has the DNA TGTGCCAGCAGTGGAATGCACTTCCAAGAGACCCAGTACTTC.

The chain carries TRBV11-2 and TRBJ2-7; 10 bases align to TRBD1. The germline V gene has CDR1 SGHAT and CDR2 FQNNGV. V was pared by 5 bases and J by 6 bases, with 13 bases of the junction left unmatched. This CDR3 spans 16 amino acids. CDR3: CASSPLPDRGFGEQYF. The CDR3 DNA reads TGTGCCAGCAGCCCCCTCCCGGACAGGGGGTTTGGCGAGCAGTACTTC.

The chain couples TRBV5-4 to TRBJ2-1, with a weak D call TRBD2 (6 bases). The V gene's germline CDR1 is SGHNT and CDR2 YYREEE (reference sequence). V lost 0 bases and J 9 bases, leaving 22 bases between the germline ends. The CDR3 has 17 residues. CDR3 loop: CASSLGTSRGGTAEQFF. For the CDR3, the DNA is TGTGCCAGCAGCTTGGGTACTAGCCGGGGAGGAACGGCTGAGCAGTTCTTC.

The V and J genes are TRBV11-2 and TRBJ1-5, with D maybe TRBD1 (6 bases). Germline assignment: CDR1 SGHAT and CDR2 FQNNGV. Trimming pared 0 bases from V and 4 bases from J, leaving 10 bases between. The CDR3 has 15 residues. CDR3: CASSLDPGVNQPQHF. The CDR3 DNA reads TGTGCCAGCAGCTTAGATCCAGGGGTGAATCAGCCCCAGCATTTT.

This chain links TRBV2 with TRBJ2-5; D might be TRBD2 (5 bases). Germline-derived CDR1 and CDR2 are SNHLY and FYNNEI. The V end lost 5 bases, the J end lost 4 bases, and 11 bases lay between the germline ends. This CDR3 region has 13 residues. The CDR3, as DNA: TGTGCCAGCAGTAGTGGCGCGGGAGAGACCCAGTACTTC. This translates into CASSSGAGETQYF.

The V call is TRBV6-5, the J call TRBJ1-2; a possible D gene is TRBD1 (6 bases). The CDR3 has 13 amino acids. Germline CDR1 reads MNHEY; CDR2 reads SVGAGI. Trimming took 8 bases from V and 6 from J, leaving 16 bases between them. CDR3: CASAPNSGDGYTF. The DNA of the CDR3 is TGTGCCAGCGCTCCCAACTCAGGGGATGGCTACACCTTC.

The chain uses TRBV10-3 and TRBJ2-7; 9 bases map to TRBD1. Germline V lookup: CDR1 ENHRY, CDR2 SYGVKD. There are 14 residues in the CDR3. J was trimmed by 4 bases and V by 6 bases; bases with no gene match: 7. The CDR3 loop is CAISRAGQGYEQYF. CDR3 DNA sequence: TGTGCCATCAGCCGCGCGGGACAGGGATACGAGCAGTACTTC.